The rows below give T cell receptor beta chains drawn from one sample of a study of blood T cell repertoires in COVID-19. TCRdb's table, derived via immunoSEQ multiplex PCR, lists solely in-frame clones and lacks some. In the table there are under 250,000 clones, 89% of which are singletons. Material for sequencing was peripheral blood. These receptors came from a man in his 60s who had recovered from COVID-19. CDR3s leave out the opening cysteine and the closing phenylalanine or tryptophan. Fields, in order: V gene, D gene, J gene, CDR3 protein. The D gene is left open where the match is weak.

TRBV29-1	NA	TRBJ2-7	SVPRWEQY
TRBV7-6	TRBD2	TRBJ2-3	ASSSLSGVSTDTQY
TRBV6-1	NA	TRBJ1-4	ASSEDRWGGVNEKLF
TRBV19	NA	TRBJ2-3	ASSTGREDTQY
TRBV18	NA	TRBJ2-5	ASSEETAQETQY
TRBV29-1	TRBD1	TRBJ1-5	SVALGTGGNQPQH
TRBV9	NA	TRBJ2-5	ASSESPWETQY
TRBV7-2	TRBD2	TRBJ2-3	ASSFGSGTSTDTQY
TRBV18	NA	TRBJ1-1	ASSRSGNTEAF
TRBV7-2	TRBD2	TRBJ2-1	ASSPLPGGRGNEQF
TRBV19	NA	TRBJ1-2	ASSILGGANNYGYT
TRBV7-6	NA	TRBJ2-7	ASSPPVGIHEQY
TRBV18	NA	TRBJ2-3	ASSPSGSDTQY
TRBV25-1	TRBD2	TRBJ2-1	ASSEMGGNEQF
TRBV9	TRBD2	TRBJ2-3	ASSVAGEYTDTQY
TRBV14	TRBD1	TRBJ2-1	ASSRRTGQYNEQF
TRBV27	TRBD1	TRBJ2-7	ASSDRDSSYEQY
TRBV12-3/TRBV12-4	NA	TRBJ1-1	ASSLGGSTEAF
TRBV9	NA	TRBJ1-4	ASRQRASEKLF
TRBV9	TRBD2	TRBJ2-1	ASSPSGSSYNEQF
TRBV5-1	TRBD2	TRBJ2-5	ASSLLAGEETQY
TRBV10-3	TRBD2	TRBJ2-3	AISELALAGSTDTQY
TRBV9	NA	TRBJ2-2	ASSVAGANTGELF
TRBV28	TRBD1	TRBJ2-2	AIPHETGGTGELF
TRBV5-4	TRBD1	TRBJ2-3	ASSRDSTTDTQY
TRBV19	TRBD1	TRBJ2-3	ATRDRGTDTQY
TRBV11-2	NA	TRBJ1-1	ASSLDTEAF
TRBV7-2	TRBD1	TRBJ2-5	ASSQGQGAKTQY
TRBV19	NA	TRBJ1-2	ASSMVGRYGYT
TRBV7-9	TRBD1	TRBJ2-3	ASSLRGTVTDTQY
TRBV2	NA	TRBJ2-1	ASSWDSSYNEQF
TRBV7-6	TRBD1	TRBJ2-1	ASSLRQGLGEQF
TRBV5-4	NA	TRBJ2-3	ASSSQRGGDTQY
TRBV2	TRBD1	TRBJ1-4	ASIRGQTSNEKLF
TRBV5-1	TRBD1	TRBJ2-5	ASSTGVGETQY
TRBV7-2	NA	TRBJ2-3	ASSPPFRTRALDTQY
TRBV28	NA	TRBJ2-5	ASDDNKETQY
TRBV19	NA	TRBJ2-7	ASSIVQGRHEQY
TRBV7-3	NA	TRBJ2-3	ASSSPKGDTQY
TRBV7-6	TRBD2	TRBJ2-7	ASGLAREQY
TRBV19	TRBD1	TRBJ1-1	ASSVDRAGKAF
TRBV19	NA	TRBJ1-2	ASSILPLTGSSGYT
TRBV12-3/TRBV12-4	NA	TRBJ1-1	ASSLRQGYEAF
TRBV5-1	NA	TRBJ2-3	ASSLGQITDTQY
TRBV12-3/TRBV12-4	TRBD1	TRBJ1-5	ASSVDRDQPQH
TRBV27	TRBD1	TRBJ1-2	ASSARTGNNYGYT
TRBV6-1	NA	TRBJ1-5	ASSEAVESRQRPQH
TRBV5-1	TRBD1	TRBJ1-6	ASSTSGTGESPLH
TRBV7-3	NA	TRBJ2-3	ASSLSRDSTDTQY
TRBV15	NA	TRBJ2-7	ATSREVGTLYEQY
TRBV5-6	NA	TRBJ2-7	ASSGQHSYEQY
TRBV10-2	TRBD1	TRBJ1-2	ASSEFDRGVLGYGYT
TRBV5-1	NA	TRBJ2-7	ASSLAGARRQQEQY
TRBV9	TRBD1	TRBJ1-1	ASSATGSPFGAF
TRBV28	NA	TRBJ2-3	AGGASGTDTQY
TRBV15	NA	TRBJ2-7	ATSRDVQGRHEQY
TRBV9	TRBD2	TRBJ2-3	ASSVATSGFLTDTQY
TRBV14	TRBD2	TRBJ2-1	ASTSGGLNEQF
TRBV6-5	TRBD1	TRBJ1-6	ASTRTGIYSPLH
TRBV4-3	TRBD2	TRBJ2-1	ASSRNLAGGPHNEQF